What follows are 27 T cell receptor beta chains derived from one specimen sequenced in a study of T-cell memory formation after mild COVID-19. TCRdb processed the 5' RACE reads anew with MiXCR; each CDR3 protein has one entry. The sample holds 260,000 or so distinct CDR3 sequences, over 15% seen once. The sample consisted of PBMCs or a T cell subset sorted from them (not recorded which). The source of these receptors is a man younger than 35 who had mild COVID-19 (a few samples of this study predate the infection). Cell type and time point are not known.

The genes are TRBV6-5 and TRBJ1-1, with a possible D match to TRBD1 (5 bases). Germline CDR1 is MNHEY and CDR2 is SVGAGI. Trimming pared 5 bases from V and 2 bases from J, leaving 12 bases between. The CDR3 is 14 residues long. The CDR3 DNA reads TGTGCCAGCAGTCGGACACAGGTAAACACTGAAGCTTTCTTT. Its protein product is CASSRTQVNTEAFF.

In this sample, this clonotype turned up many times. The chain uses TRBV4-3 and TRBJ2-2, with a weak D call TRBD1 (6 bases). Trimming removed 5 bases from V and 5 bases from J, with 18 bases in between. The CDR3 is made up of 16 amino acids. Germline assignment: CDR1 LGHNA and CDR2 YSLEER. The CDR3 coding sequence is TGCGCCAGCAGCGACCGACAGGTTCGCGGTACCGGGGAGCTGTTTTTT. It yields the protein CASSDRQVRGTGELFF.

This clonotype was seen a few times. The chain carries TRBV6-5 and TRBJ1-5; D might be TRBD1 (6 bases). Germline lookup yields CDR1 MNHEY and CDR2 SVGAGI. The CDR3 totals 16 residues. The V and J ends lost 6 bases and 2 bases respectively, with 17 bases between them. CDR3 coding DNA: TGTGCCAGCAGAAGCACACGGGGGGCAGGCAATCAGCCCCAGCATTTT. This codes for CASRSTRGAGNQPQHF.

This clonotype came up a few times. V and J are TRBV6-2 or TRBV6-3 and TRBJ1-6; the D is unclear. The ends were cut back, 2 bases at V and 0 bases at J, with 5 bases in the middle. The CDR3 totals 15 residues. Per germline, CDR1 MNHEY and CDR2 SVGEGT. Written as DNA, the CDR3 is TGTGCCAGCAGTTACGTGAGCTCCTATAATTCACCCCTCCACTTT. Its translation: CASSYVSSYNSPLHF.

This clonotype turned up a few times. V usage is TRBV12-3 or TRBV12-4 and J usage is TRBJ1-1, with TRBD1 identical over 7 bases. The trim removed 5 bases at V and 4 bases at J, leaving 7 bases unmatched. This CDR3 contains 14 residues. CDR3 protein: CASSSSGGATEAFF. The CDR3 nucleotides read TGTGCCAGCAGTAGCTCAGGGGGTGCCACTGAAGCTTTCTTT.

This sequence joins TRBV2 and TRBJ2-1, with TRBD2 identical over 9 bases. Germline V lookup: CDR1 SNHLY, CDR2 FYNNEI. Trimming at V came to 7 bases and at J to 5 bases, leaving 6 bases not matched to a gene. The CDR3 totals 14 residues. The CDR3: CASIAASGDNEQFF. CDR3 nucleotide sequence: TGTGCCAGCATCGCCGCTAGCGGGGACAATGAGCAGTTCTTC.

This clonotype has just a few counts. The chain is built from TRBV5-1 and TRBJ2-2; D is unresolved. V was cut by 2 bases and J by 1 base, with 6 bases left in between. This CDR3 is built from 14 residues. Germline V gene lookup returns CDR1 SGHRS and CDR2 YFSETQ. For the CDR3, the DNA is TGCGCCAGCAGCTTTATTCGGAACACCGGGGAGCTGTTTTTT. Protein: CASSFIRNTGELFF.

This clonotype was observed a few times. The J gene is TRBJ2-5, the V gene TRBV5-1; 9 nucleotides match TRBD1. The CDR3 length is 14 residues. Trimming at V came to 6 bases and at J to 1 base, leaving 4 bases not matched to a gene. The V gene's germline CDR1 is SGHRS and CDR2 YFSETQ. Here the CDR3 reads CASTGQGFQETQYF. The DNA of the CDR3 is TGCGCCAGCACCGGACAGGGGTTCCAAGAGACCCAGTACTTC.

The rearrangement joins TRBV7-6 to TRBJ2-7, with a tentative D call TRBD2 (7 bases). The CDR3 has 12 residues. Trimming pared 8 bases from V and 5 bases from J, leaving 13 bases between. Germline V gene lookup returns CDR1 SGHVS and CDR2 FNYEAQ. CDR3 in DNA: TGTGCCAGCGGGGGGCGGGGGAACGAGCAGTACTTC. As protein: CASGGRGNEQYF.

In its sample, this clonotype was seen a few times. The chain couples TRBV12-3 or TRBV12-4 to TRBJ1-5; possible D gene TRBD1, 5 bases. The germline V and J ends were trimmed by 6 bases and 10 bases, with 16 bases remaining between them. The CDR3 is 13 residues long. Written as DNA, the CDR3 is TGTGCCAGCAGGAGACAGTCGGAGGGCCCCCAGCATTTT. This codes for CASRRQSEGPQHF.

The CDR3 spells CASSPDRFSGNTIYF. CDR3 in DNA: TGTGCCAGCAGCCCCGACAGGTTTTCTGGAAACACCATATATTTT. The rearrangement links TRBV4-2 to TRBJ1-3, with a weak D call TRBD1 (6 bases). Germline loops: CDR1 LGHNA, CDR2 YNFKEQ. V shed 4 bases and J shed 1 base, with 11 bases lying between them. The CDR3 is 15 amino acids.

The V call is TRBV5-1, the J call TRBJ2-2, with D perhaps TRBD2 (5 bases). V shed 4 bases and J shed 0 bases, with 7 bases lying between them. Germline loops: CDR1 SGHRS, CDR2 YFSETQ. There are 14 residues in the CDR3. CDR3 in amino acids: CASSEGTNTGELFF. In DNA form, the CDR3 reads TGCGCCAGCAGCGAGGGTACGAACACCGGGGAGCTGTTTTTT.

A few counts support this clonotype. The chain is built from TRBV7-8 and TRBJ1-1; 7 bases are a match to TRBD1. The ends lost 5 bases at V and 0 bases at J; junction bases unmatched: 6. The V gene's germline CDR1 is SGHVS and CDR2 FQNEAQ. This CDR3 spans 15 amino acids. CDR3 nucleotides: TGTGCCAGCAGCCCTACAGGGGCCATGAACACTGAAGCTTTCTTT. Its translation: CASSPTGAMNTEAFF.

This clonotype was counted between two and nine times. The gene calls are TRBV20-1 and TRBJ1-4; D is possibly TRBD1 (6 bases). V lost 5 bases to trimming and J lost 6 bases, with 13 bases between them. The germline V gene has CDR1 DFQATT and CDR2 SNEGSKA (reference sequence). This CDR3 is 13 amino acids long. CDR3 coding DNA: TGCAGTGCTCCGACAGGAGGGGATGAAAAACTGTTTTTT. Its protein is CSAPTGGDEKLFF.

V is TRBV6-6 and J is TRBJ1-1; maybe TRBD1 (6 bases). CDR3 length equals 13 residues. With 5 bases removed from V and 5 bases from J, the gap between germline ends came to 12 bases. Germline loops: CDR1 MNHNY, CDR2 SVGAGI (reference sequence). The CDR3 is CASSGHQGTEAFF. The CDR3 region has the DNA TGTGCCAGCAGTGGACATCAGGGGACTGAAGCTTTCTTT.

This chain joins TRBV7-9 and TRBJ1-1, with unresolved D. V was clipped by 5 bases and J by 2 bases, with 9 bases between them. The CDR3 covers 13 residues. Germline CDR1 SEHNR, CDR2 FQNEAQ (reference sequence). CDR3 bases: TGTGCCAGCAGCCTACCAAGTAACACTGAAGCTTTCTTT. Its translation: CASSLPSNTEAFF.

This clonotype was observed once. The gene calls are TRBV30 and TRBJ2-7; TRBD1 matches 9 bases. Unmatched junction bases numbered 3, after V lost 4 bases and J lost 5 bases. Germline V CDR1 and CDR2: GTSNPN, SVGIG (reference sequence). CDR3 length: 12 amino acids. Here the CDR3 reads CAWNRGQNEQYF. As DNA, the CDR3 is TGTGCCTGGAACAGGGGGCAGAACGAGCAGTACTTC.

A single count supports this clonotype. The rearrangement links TRBV25-1 to TRBJ2-1; D perhaps matches TRBD1 (5 bases). The CDR3 runs 14 residues. The germline V gene encodes CDR1 MGHDK and CDR2 SYGVNS. Between the trimmed V and J ends, which lost 8 bases and 3 bases, there was a span of 14 bases. The CDR3 nucleotides are TGTGCCAGCCGAGACAGTGCTAACTACAATGAGCAGTTCTTC. Translation gives CASRDSANYNEQFF. The full variable domain, with the rest looked up from reference TRBV25-1 and TRBJ2-1, is EADIYQTPRYLVIGTGKKITLECSQTMGHDKMYWYQQDPGMELHLIHYSYGVNSTEKGDLSSESTVSRIRTEHFPLTLESARPSHTSQYLCASRDSANYNEQFFGPGTRLTVL.

The J gene is TRBJ1-1, the V gene TRBV12-3 or TRBV12-4, with D unclear. The CDR3 has 11 residues. Trimming removed 3 bases at V and 7 bases at J, with 6 bases between. The CDR3 bases are TGTGCCAGCAGTTTTGTGGGTGAAGCTTTCTTT. This gives the protein CASSFVGEAFF.

CDR3 protein: CASSGGAKQPQHF. CDR3 nucleotides: TGTGCCAGCAGCGGGGGGGCAAAACAGCCCCAGCATTTT. The rearrangement joins TRBV3-1 to TRBJ1-5; tentative D call: TRBD1 (6 bases). Germline V lookup: CDR1 LGHDT, CDR2 YNNKEL (reference sequence). The CDR3 is made up of 13 amino acids. V was cut by 5 bases and J by 7 bases, with 12 bases left in between.

This clonotype was detected only a few times. The rearrangement joins TRBV7-9 to TRBJ2-5; TRBD2 agrees at 16 bases. V lost 6 bases, J lost 5 bases, and 12 bases stayed unmatched. Germline V gene lookup returns CDR1 SEHNR and CDR2 FQNEAQ (reference sequence). There are 18 residues in the CDR3. This CDR3 reads CASSSPGLAGGPGETQYF. The CDR3 DNA reads TGTGCCAGCAGTTCCCCGGGACTAGCGGGGGGGCCGGGGGAGACCCAGTACTTC.

The chain recombines TRBV28 with TRBJ2-3; 7 bases map to TRBD1. Germline values: CDR1 MDHEN, CDR2 SYDVKM. V lost 6 bases to trimming and J lost 2 bases; unmatched junction nucleotides: 8. The CDR3 is 15 amino acids. For the CDR3, the DNA is TGTGCCAGCAGCTGGAGACAGGGCCTCACAGATACGCAGTATTTT. Translating it yields CASSWRQGLTDTQYF.

This clonotype was recorded many times. A junction end diverges from the germline sequence, so it may reflect a read error. This sequence joins TRBV4-1 and TRBJ1-1; D gene ambiguous. Per the germline V gene, CDR1 is MGHRA and CDR2 is YSYEKL. This CDR3 region has 13 residues. In nucleotides, the CDR3 is TGTGCCAGCAGCCCCTCGTTGAACACTGAAGCTTTCTTT. Translation gives CASSPSLNTEAFF.

This clonotype appeared a few times. The rearrangement joins TRBV7-3 to TRBJ2-3, with D tentatively TRBD2 (6 bases). Trimming shortened V by 4 bases and J by 2 bases, and 13 bases separated the two germline ends. Germline V lookup: CDR1 SGHTA, CDR2 FQGTGA. This CDR3 is 15 amino acids long. The CDR3 sequence: CASSSGDFYTDTQYF. Written as DNA, the CDR3 is TGTGCCAGCAGCTCTGGGGACTTCTACACAGATACGCAGTATTTT.

The sample holds a few counts of this clonotype. The rearrangement uses TRBV5-8 and TRBJ2-5, with 8 nucleotides matching TRBD1. V gave up 5 bases and J gave up 5 bases; unmatched junction bases: 5. Per germline, CDR1 SGHTS and CDR2 YDEGEE. This CDR3 has 13 amino acids. CDR3 protein: CASSDRGMETQYF. CDR3 DNA: TGTGCCAGCAGTGACAGGGGTATGGAGACCCAGTACTTC.

There are a few counts of this clonotype. The V gene is TRBV7-9, the J gene TRBJ2-7, with 12 bases identical to TRBD2. Per germline, CDR1 SEHNR and CDR2 FQNEAQ (reference sequence). The CDR3 totals 16 residues. V lost 3 bases, J lost 11 bases, and 14 bases stayed unmatched. The CDR3 loop reads CASSFYGLAGPEEKYV. The CDR3 DNA follows: TGTGCCAGCAGCTTCTATGGACTAGCGGGGCCCGAAGAGAAGTACGTC.

The chain combines TRBV10-3 with TRBJ2-3; tentatively, D is TRBD2 (5 bases). The V and J ends lost 4 bases and 0 bases respectively, with 11 bases between them. The germline V gene has CDR1 ENHRY and CDR2 SYGVKD. CDR3 length: 15 residues. Written as DNA, the CDR3 is TGTGCCATCAGTGGGGGTAGCGAAAGCACAGATACGCAGTATTTT. It is translated as CAISGGSESTDTQYF.